Here is one T cell receptor beta chain with its context. Profiled with immunoSEQ multiplex PCR; TCRdb holds only in-frame clones, not every one. The data contain over 45,000 clones, roughly 86% of them seen just once; the ten biggest clones take up roughly 8.4%. The sample belongs to a study of blood T cell repertoires in COVID-19. Study as a whole: PBMCs, B-cell-depleted T cells, or T cells provided the cDNA or gDNA that made up the material.

This clonotype was obtained from a man in his fifties or sixties with active COVID-19. The sample was peripheral blood.

CDR3 region: CASRHGTGGPTYNEQFF. The CDR3 region has the DNA TGTGCCAGTAGACACGGGACAGGGGGACCCACCTACAATGAGCAGTTCTTC. The rearrangement links TRBV19 to TRBJ2-1, with 11 bases identical to TRBD1. Losses at the gene ends were 6 bases for V and 2 bases for J; bases not matched to a gene: 9. CDR1 LNHDA and CDR2 SQIVND come from the germline V gene (reference sequence). The CDR3 is made up of 17 amino acids. Variable domain in full (rest from reference TRBV19 and TRBJ2-1): DGGITQSPKYLFRKEGQNVTLSCEQNLNHDAMYWYRQDPGQGLRLIYYSQIVNDFQKGDIAEGYSVSREKKESFPLTVTSAQKNPTAFYLCASRHGTGGPTYNEQFFGPGTRLTVL.